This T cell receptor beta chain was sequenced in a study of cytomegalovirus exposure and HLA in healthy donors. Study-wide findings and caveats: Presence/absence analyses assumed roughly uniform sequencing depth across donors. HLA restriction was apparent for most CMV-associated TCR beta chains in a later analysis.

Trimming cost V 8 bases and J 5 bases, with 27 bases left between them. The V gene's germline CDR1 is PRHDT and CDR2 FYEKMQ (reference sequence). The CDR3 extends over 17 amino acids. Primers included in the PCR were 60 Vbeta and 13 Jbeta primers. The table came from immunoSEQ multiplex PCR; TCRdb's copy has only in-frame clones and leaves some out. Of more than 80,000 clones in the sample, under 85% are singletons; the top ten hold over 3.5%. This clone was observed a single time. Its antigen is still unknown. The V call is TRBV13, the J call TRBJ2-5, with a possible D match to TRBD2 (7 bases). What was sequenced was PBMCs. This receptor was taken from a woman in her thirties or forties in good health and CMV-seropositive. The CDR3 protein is CASGGGGGRGPLETQYF. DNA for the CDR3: TGTGCCAGCGGGGGCGGAGGCGGGAGAGGGCCGCTGGAGACCCAGTACTTC.